What follows are 3 T cell receptor beta chains derived from one specimen sequenced in a study of OX40 agonist ivuxolimab in advanced cancers. Data came from immunoSEQ multiplex PCR; TCRdb stores just in-frame clones and leaves some out. This sample yields tens of thousands of clones, of which about 91% are seen a single time; more than 12% belongs to the top ten. The specimen comprised CD4+ or CD8+ T cells sorted from blood, sampled in a trial of the OX40 agonist ivuxolimab. Receptors were obtained from an adult with an advanced solid tumor such as melanoma, head and neck, liver or kidney cancer.

The chain carries TRBV4-2 and TRBJ1-1; D may be TRBD1 (6 bases). The CDR3 loop spans 16 amino acids. Germline CDR1 LGHNA, CDR2 YNFKEQ. The V gene lost 0 bases and the J gene lost 0 bases, with 11 bases spanning the gap. CDR3: CASSQDPTGLNTEAFF. The CDR3 DNA sequence: TGTGCCAGCAGCCAAGATCCTACAGGGCTGAACACTGAAGCTTTCTTT.

V is TRBV5-1 and J is TRBJ2-1; 7 nucleotides line up with TRBD1. V gave up 2 bases and J gave up 4 bases; unmatched junction bases: 12. Germline V gene lookup returns CDR1 SGHRS and CDR2 YFSETQ. This CDR3 has 17 residues. The CDR3 DNA sequence: TGCGCCAGCAGCTTACTAGGGGGCGAAAACGGATACAATGAGCAGTTCTTC. As protein: CASSLLGGENGYNEQFF. Together with reference TRBV5-1 and TRBJ2-1, the CDR3 gives the full variable domain: KAGVTQTPRYLIKTRGQQVTLSCSPISGHRSVSWYQQTPGQGLQFLFEYFSETQRNKGNFPGRFSGRQFSNSRSEMNVSTLELGDSALYLCASSLLGGENGYNEQFFGPGTRLTVL.

The chain combines TRBV13 with TRBJ2-5; 10 nucleotides agree with TRBD2. Trimming removed 4 bases from V and 3 bases from J; junction bases left unmatched: 5. This CDR3 has 15 residues. Per germline, CDR1 PRHDT and CDR2 FYEKMQ (reference sequence). The CDR3 sequence: CASSSRLAGKETQYF. Here the CDR3 DNA reads TGTGCCAGCAGCTCCAGACTAGCGGGTAAAGAGACCCAGTACTTC. Combining the CDR3 with reference TRBV13 and TRBJ2-5 gives the whole variable domain AAGVIQSPRHLIKEKRETATLKCYPIPRHDTVYWYQQGPGQDPQFLISFYEKMQSDKGSIPDRFSAQQFSDYHSELNMSSLELGDSALYFCASSSRLAGKETQYFGPGTRLLVL.